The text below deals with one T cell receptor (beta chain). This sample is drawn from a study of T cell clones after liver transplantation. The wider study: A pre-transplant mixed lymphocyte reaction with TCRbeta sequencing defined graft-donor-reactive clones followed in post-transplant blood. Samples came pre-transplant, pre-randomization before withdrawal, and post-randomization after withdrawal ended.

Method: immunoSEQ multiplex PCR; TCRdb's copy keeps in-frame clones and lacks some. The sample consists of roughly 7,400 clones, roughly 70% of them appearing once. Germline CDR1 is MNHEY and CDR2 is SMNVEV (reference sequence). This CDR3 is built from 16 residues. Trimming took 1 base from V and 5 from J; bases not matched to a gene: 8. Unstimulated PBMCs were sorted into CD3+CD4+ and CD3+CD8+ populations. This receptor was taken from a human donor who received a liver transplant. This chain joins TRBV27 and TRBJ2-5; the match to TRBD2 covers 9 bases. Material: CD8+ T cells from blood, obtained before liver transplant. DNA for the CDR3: TGTGCCAGCAGTTTATGGGGCGGGAGGGCGGAGGAGACCCAGTACTTC. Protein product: CASSLWGGRAEETQYF.